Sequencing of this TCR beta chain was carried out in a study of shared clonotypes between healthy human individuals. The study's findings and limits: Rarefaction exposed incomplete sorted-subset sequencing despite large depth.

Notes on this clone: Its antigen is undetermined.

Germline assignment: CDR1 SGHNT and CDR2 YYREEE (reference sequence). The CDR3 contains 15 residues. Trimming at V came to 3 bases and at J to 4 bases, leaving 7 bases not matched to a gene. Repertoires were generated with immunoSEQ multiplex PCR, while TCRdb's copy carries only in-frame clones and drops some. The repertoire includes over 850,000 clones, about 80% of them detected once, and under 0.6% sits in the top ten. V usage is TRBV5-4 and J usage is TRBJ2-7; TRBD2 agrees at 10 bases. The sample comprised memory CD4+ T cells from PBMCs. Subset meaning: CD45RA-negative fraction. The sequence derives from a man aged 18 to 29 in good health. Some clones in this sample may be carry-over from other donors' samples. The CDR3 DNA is TGTGCCAGCAGCTCAATACTAGCGGGGAAATACGAGCAGTACTTC. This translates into CASSSILAGKYEQYF.